Included here is one TCR beta chain sequence, with context. The antigen it binds to is not known. Per-base qualities were not stored, and no clone one base away is much larger. Reading from cysteine to phenylalanine, the CDR3 counts 11 amino acids. The only DNA kept is the CDR3, 33 bases in frame from the first base. Trimming costs V 7 bases and J 15 bases, and their ends lie 17 bases apart. Taken from the germline V gene, the CDR1 and CDR2 loops are SNHLY and FYNNEI. The donors were healthy, HIV-negative adults who had no recently reported acute infections or vaccinations. Every donor was a Caucasian adult living in Nashville, Tennessee, USA. CD4+ T cells were enriched through magnetic negative selection, after which naive cells were positively selected on CD45RA and the remaining negative fraction served as the memory subset. After blood collection by leukapheresis, PBMCs were isolated using Ficoll-Histopaque density gradient centrifugation and then cryopreserved in the vapor phase of liquid nitrogen. Analytical flow cytometry was used to check the purity and quantity of every magnetically sorted T cell population. From each sorted fraction, genomic DNA was isolated and quantified by UV absorbance on a Nanodrop 2000c.

The sample originates from a study of shared clonotypes between healthy human individuals (TCRdb year 2020). Background for the entire study: The cohort included three men and a couple of women between 18 and 49 years of age. For each donor, CD4 naive and CD4 memory were each given three plates, CD8 naive was given two plates, and CD8 memory was given one plate. To estimate repertoire size and how much clonotype sharing occurs between individuals, the study deeply sequenced the blood TCR repertoires of 4 to 6 healthy adults. Per donor, leukapheresis produced somewhere between about 0.9 and 10 billion PBMCs. Libraries were prepared and TCR repertoires were sequenced by different laboratories using diverse techniques, in order to increase sequencing depth and limit assay-specific biases. Findings and caveats that apply to the study as a whole: Compared with non-shared clonotypes, the clonotypes found in all four sorted-subset donors had higher generation probabilities. Pairwise subsampling led to the expectation that sequencing depth would affect the degree of clonotype sharing among donors. Because the study included a small number of donors, the genetic and exposure-history diversity represented was limited. Sampling was restricted to blood, and TCR repertoires in tissue are likely to differ from TCR repertoires in blood. Larger estimated clonotype richness was generally found for naive subsets than for memory subsets. Across a few donors, about 5% of naive CD4, approximately 3.6% of naive CD8, 2.3% of memory CD4, and approximately 0.4% of memory CD8 clonotypes were shared. Even with the large sequencing depth, rarefaction of the sorted-subset datasets indicated that sequencing was incomplete.

Using the deep immunoSEQ assay, TCR CDR3 regions were amplified from genomic DNA by multiplex PCR. Genomic DNA extracted from each cell subset was distributed evenly over all wells of several immunoSEQ 96-well plates, and each plate served as one replicate. For sorted subsets, around 200 ng genomic DNA, equal to approximately 30,000 T cell genomes, was loaded into each replicate PCR. Purified libraries were quantified with a Qubit 3.0 fluorometer, sized on a Bioanalyzer 2100, and re-quantified with the KAPA Library Quantification kit. Each immunoSEQ 96-well plate was sequenced on its own single-read 150-cycle Illumina NextSeq 550 flow cell. Turning to the authors' computational methods: Because the immunoSEQ output held only junctional sequences and lacked quality scores, the filtering could not match the filtering applied to full-length reads. Sequences were annotated with PyIR, a Python wrapper for IgBLAST v1.9, using IMGT germline references to assign V/J genes and CDR3. Reads were removed for weak V/J assignments (E-value above 1e-6), missing CDR3, stop codons, out-of-frame junctions, or ambiguous translated residues. V3J clonotypes were defined as sequences sharing the same inferred V gene, J gene, and CDR3 amino acid sequence. The percentage overlap between two repertoires was calculated by dividing the number of shared unique clonotypes by the size of the smaller repertoire. RTK rarefaction, the Chao1 estimator, and Recon v2.1 estimates of unobserved clonotypes were used to assess repertoire richness. Generation probabilities were computed with OLGA for all TCRbeta clonotypes obtained by the gDNA method from a handful of donors. In its TCRdb copy, this immuneACCESS table keeps in-frame sequences only and misses some clones. Where compared with another copy, unresolved V genes explain less than half of these, and the others have no known cause. That table supplies the V and J calls and clone size; D and trimming were determined from the DNA. The sample data list approximately 1.5 million clones, and around 98.5% of these were observed just once. The ten largest make up approximately 0.4% of the sample.

Specimen: naive CD4+ T cells sorted from blood. The cell subset or site label corresponds to: CD45RA+ positively selected. The rearranged segments are TRBV2 and TRBJ2-3; the D gene lacks a confident call. The TCR comes from a man in his thirties or forties in good health. The sequence in DNA is TGTGCCAGCACAATCGGAAAAGGTATCTATTTT. Its translation reads: CASTIGKGIYF.